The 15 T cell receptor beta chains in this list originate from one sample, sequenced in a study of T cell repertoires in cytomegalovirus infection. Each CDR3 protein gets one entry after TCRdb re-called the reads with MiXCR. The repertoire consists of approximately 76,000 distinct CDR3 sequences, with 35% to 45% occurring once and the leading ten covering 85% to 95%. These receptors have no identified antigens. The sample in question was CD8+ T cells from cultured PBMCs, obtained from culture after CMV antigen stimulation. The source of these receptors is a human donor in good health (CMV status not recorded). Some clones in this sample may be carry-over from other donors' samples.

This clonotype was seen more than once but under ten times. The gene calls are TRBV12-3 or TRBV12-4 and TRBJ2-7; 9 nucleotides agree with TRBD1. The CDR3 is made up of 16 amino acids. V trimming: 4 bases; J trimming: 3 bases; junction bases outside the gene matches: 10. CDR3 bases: TGTGCCAGCAGTTCCGGACAGGGGCACCCTGTCTACGAGCAGTACTTC. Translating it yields CASSSGQGHPVYEQYF.

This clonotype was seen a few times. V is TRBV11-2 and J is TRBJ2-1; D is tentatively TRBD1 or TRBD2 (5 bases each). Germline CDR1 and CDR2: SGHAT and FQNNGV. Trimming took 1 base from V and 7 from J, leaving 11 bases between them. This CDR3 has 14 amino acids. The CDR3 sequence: CASSLGDPPNEQFF. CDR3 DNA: TGTGCCAGCAGCTTAGGGGACCCCCCGAATGAGCAGTTCTTC.

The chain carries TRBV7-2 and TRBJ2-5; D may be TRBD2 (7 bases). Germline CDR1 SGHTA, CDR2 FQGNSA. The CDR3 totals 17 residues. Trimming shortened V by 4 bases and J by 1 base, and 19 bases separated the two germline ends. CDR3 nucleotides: TGTGCCAGCAGCTCAGTCTGGGCGGGGGCTTTCCAAGAGACCCAGTACTTC. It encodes CASSSVWAGAFQETQYF.

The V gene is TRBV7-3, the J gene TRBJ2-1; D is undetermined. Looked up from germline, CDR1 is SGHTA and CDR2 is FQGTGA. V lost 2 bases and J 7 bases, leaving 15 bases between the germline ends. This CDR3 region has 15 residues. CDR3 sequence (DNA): TGTGCCAGCAGCTTACAGCCCCTCTCCCTTAATGAGCAGTTCTTC. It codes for CASSLQPLSLNEQFF. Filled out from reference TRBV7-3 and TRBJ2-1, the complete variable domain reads GAGVSQTPSNKVTEKGKYVELRCDPISGHTALYWYRQSLGQGPEFLIYFQGTGAADDSGLPNDRFFAVRPEGSVSTLKIQRTERGDSAVYLCASSLQPLSLNEQFFGPGTRLTVL.

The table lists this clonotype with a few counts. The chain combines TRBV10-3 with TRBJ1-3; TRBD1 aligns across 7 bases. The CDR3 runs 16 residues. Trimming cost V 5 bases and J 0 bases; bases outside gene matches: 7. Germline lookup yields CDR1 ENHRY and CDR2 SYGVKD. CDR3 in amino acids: CAISTTGPSSGNTIYF. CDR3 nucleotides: TGTGCCATCAGTACGACAGGGCCTAGCTCTGGAAACACCATATATTTT.

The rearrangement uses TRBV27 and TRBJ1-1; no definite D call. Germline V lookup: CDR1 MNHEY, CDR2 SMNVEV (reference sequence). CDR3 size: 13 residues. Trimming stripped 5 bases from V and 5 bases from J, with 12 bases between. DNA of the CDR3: TGTGCCAGCAGTGCGATAGATGAAACTGAAGCTTTCTTT. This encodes CASSAIDETEAFF.

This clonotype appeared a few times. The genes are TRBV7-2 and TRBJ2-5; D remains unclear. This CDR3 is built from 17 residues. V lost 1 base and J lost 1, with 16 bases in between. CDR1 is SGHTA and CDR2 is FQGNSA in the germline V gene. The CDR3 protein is CASSLVISSVIQETQYF. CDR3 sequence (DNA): TGTGCCAGCAGCTTAGTTATCTCTTCGGTAATCCAAGAGACCCAGTACTTC.

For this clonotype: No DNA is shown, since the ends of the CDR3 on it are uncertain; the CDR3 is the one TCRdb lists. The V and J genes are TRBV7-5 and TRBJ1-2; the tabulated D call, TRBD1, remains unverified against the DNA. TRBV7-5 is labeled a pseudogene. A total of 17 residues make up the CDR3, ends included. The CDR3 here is CISVPEAGPFGNYGYTF.

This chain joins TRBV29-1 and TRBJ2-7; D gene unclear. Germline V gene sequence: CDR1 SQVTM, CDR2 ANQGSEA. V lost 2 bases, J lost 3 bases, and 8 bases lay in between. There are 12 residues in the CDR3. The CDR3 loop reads CSVELGDYEQYF. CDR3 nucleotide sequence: TGCAGCGTTGAATTAGGCGACTACGAGCAGTACTTC.

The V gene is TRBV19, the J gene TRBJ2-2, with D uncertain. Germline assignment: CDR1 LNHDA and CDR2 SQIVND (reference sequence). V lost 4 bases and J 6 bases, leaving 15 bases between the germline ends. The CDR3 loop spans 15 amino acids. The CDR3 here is CASSNPGPAPGELFF. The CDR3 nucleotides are TGTGCCAGTAGTAATCCCGGGCCCGCGCCCGGGGAGCTGTTTTTT.

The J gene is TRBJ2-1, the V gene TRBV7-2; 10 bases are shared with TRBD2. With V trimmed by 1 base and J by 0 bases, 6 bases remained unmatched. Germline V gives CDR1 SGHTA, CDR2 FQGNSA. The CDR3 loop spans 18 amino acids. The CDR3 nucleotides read TGTGCCAGCAGCTTAGGGACTAGCGGAGGAAGCTCCTACAATGAGCAGTTCTTC. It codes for CASSLGTSGGSSYNEQFF.

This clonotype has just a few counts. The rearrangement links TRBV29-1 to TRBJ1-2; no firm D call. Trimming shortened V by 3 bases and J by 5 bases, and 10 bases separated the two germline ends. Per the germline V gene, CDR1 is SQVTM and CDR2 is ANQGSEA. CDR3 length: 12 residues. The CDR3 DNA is TGCAGCGTTGAGGCTGGCGAATATGGCTACACCTTC. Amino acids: CSVEAGEYGYTF.

The CDR3 is CSAIKGGQGYSPLHF. The CDR3 coding sequence is TGCAGTGCTATCAAGGGTGGGCAGGGTTATTCACCCCTCCACTTT. This rearrangement joins TRBV20-1 to TRBJ1-6; possible D gene TRBD1, 5 bases. Germline values: CDR1 DFQATT, CDR2 SNEGSKA (reference sequence). V lost 4 bases and J 8 bases, leaving 18 bases between the germline ends. The length of the CDR3 is 15 residues.

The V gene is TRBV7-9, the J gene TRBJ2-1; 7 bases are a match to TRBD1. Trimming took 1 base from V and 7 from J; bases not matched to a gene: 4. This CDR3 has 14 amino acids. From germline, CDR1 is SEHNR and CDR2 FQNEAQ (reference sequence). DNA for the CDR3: TGTGCCAGCAGCTTAGAAGGGGGCTTGAATGAGCAGTTCTTC. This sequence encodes CASSLEGGLNEQFF.

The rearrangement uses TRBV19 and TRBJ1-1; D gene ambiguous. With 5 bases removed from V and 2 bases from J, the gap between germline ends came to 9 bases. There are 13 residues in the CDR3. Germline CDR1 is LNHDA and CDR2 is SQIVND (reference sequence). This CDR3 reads CASSLYVNTEAFF. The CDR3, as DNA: TGTGCCAGTAGTCTCTACGTAAACACTGAAGCTTTCTTT.